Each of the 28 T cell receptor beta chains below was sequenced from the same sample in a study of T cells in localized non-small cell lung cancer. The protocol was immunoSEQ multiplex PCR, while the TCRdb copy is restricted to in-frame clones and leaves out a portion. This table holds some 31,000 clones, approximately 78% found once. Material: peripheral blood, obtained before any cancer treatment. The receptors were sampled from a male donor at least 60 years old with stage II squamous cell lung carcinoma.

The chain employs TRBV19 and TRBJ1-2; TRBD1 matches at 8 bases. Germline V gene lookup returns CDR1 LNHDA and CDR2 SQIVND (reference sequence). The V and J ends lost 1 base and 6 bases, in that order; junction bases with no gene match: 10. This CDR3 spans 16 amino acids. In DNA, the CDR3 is TGTGCCAGTAGTATAGGTGGACAGGGTACCCTTGATGGCTACACCTTC. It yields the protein CASSIGGQGTLDGYTF.

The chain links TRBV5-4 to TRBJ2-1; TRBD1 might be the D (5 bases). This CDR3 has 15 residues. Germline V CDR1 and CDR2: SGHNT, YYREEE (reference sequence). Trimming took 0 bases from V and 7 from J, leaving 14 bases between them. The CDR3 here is CASSLAAGKRNEQFF. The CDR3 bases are TGTGCCAGCAGCTTGGCCGCAGGGAAGAGAAATGAGCAGTTCTTC.

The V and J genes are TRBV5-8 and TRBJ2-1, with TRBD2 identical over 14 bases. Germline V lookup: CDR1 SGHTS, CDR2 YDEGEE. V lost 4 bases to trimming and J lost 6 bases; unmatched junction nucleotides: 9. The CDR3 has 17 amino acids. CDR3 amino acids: CASSLQGTSGGGNEQFF. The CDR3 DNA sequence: TGTGCCAGCAGCCTCCAAGGGACTAGCGGGGGAGGCAATGAGCAGTTCTTC.

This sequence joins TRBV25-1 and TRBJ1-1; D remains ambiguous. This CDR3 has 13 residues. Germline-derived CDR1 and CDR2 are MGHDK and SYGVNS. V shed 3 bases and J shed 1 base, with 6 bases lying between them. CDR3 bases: TGTGCCAGCAGTGATCGGCCGAACACTGAAGCTTTCTTT. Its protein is CASSDRPNTEAFF.

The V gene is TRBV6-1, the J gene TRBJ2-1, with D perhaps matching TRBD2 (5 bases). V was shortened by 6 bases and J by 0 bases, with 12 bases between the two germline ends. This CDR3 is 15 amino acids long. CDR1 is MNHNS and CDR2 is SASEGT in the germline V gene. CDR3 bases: TGTGCCAGCAGGATTAGCGTCAGCTCCTACAATGAGCAGTTCTTC. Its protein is CASRISVSSYNEQFF.

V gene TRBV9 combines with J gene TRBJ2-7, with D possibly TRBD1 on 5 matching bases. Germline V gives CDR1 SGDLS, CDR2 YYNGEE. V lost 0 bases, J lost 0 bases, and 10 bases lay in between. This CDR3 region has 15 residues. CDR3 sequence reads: CASSVDRSSSYEQYF. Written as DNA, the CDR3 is TGTGCCAGCAGCGTAGACAGGTCGAGCTCCTACGAGCAGTACTTC.

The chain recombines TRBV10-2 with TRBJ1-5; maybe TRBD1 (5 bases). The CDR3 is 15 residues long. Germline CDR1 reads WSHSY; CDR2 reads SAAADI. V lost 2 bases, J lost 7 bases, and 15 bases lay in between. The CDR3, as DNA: TGCGCCAGCAGTGAGGCCGGGACGGCAAGGCAGCCCCAGCATTTT. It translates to CASSEAGTARQPQHF.

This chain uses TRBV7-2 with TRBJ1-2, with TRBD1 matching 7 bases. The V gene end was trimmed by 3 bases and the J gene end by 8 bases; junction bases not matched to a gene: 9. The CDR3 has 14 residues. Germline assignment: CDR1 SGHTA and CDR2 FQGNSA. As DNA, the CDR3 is TGTGCCAGCAGCTTTAATACAGGGGAGGGGGGCTACACCTTC. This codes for CASSFNTGEGGYTF.

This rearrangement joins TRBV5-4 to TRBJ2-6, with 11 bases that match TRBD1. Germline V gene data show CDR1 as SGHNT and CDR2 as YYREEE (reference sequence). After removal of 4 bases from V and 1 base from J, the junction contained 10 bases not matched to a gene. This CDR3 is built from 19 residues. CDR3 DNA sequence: TGTGCCAGCAGCCGGGGGCTCGGGACAGGGGGTTCTGGGGCCAACGTCCTGACTTTC. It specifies CASSRGLGTGGSGANVLTF.

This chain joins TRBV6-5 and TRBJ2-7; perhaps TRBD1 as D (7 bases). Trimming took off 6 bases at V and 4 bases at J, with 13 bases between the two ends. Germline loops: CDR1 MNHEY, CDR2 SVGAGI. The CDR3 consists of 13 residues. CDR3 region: CASSQGGLYEQYF. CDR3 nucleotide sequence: TGTGCCAGCAGCCAGGGGGGTCTGTACGAGCAGTACTTC.

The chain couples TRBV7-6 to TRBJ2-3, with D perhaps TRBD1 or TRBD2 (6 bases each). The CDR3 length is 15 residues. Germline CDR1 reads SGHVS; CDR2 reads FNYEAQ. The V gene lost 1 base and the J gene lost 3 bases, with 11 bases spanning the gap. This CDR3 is CASSLVGGRTDTQYF. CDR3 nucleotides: TGTGCCAGCAGCTTAGTGGGGGGCCGAACAGATACGCAGTATTTT.

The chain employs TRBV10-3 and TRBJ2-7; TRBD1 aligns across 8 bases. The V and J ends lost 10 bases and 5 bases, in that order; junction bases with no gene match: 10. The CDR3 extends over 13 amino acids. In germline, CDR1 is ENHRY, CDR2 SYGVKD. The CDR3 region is CATSGQERDEQYF. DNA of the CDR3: TGTGCCACCTCGGGACAGGAACGGGACGAGCAGTACTTC.

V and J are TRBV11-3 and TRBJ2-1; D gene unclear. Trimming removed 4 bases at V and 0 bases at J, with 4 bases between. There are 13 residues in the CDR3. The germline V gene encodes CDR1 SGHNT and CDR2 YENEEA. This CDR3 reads CASSYYSYNEQFF. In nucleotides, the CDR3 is TGTGCCAGCAGCTATTACTCCTACAATGAGCAGTTCTTC.

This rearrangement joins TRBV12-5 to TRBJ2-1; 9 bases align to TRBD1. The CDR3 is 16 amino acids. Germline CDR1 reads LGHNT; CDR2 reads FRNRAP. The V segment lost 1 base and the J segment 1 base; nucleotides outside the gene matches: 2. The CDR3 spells CASGLGGTGSYNEQFF. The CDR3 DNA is TGTGCTAGTGGTTTGGGCGGGACAGGGTCCTACAATGAGCAGTTCTTC.

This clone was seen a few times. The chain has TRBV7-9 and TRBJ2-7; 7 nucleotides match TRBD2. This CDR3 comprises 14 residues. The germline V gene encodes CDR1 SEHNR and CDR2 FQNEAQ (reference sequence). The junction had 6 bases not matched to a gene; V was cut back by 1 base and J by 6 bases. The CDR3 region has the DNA TGTGCCAGCAGCTTAGGAGGGAGGGCCGCCGAGCAGTACTTC. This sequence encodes CASSLGGRAAEQYF. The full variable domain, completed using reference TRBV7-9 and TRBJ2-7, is DTGVSQNPRHKITKRGQNVTFRCDPISEHNRLYWYRQTLGQGPEFLTYFQNEAQLEKSRLLSDRFSAERPKGSFSTLEIQRTEQGDSAMYLCASSLGGRAAEQYFGPGTRLTVT.

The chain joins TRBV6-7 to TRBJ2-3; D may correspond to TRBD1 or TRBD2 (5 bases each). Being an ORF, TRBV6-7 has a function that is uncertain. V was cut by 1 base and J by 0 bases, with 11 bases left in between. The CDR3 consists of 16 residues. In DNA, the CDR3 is TGTGCCAGCAGTTACTTTGTCGGGGCTAGCACAGATACGCAGTATTTT. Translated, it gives CASSYFVGASTDTQYF.

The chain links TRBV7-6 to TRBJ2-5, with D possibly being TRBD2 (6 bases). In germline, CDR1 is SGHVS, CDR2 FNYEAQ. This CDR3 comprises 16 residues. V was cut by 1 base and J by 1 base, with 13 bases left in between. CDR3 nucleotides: TGTGCCAGCAGCTTAGGGGGGAGCGGGCCCCAAGAGACCCAGTACTTC. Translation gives CASSLGGSGPQETQYF.

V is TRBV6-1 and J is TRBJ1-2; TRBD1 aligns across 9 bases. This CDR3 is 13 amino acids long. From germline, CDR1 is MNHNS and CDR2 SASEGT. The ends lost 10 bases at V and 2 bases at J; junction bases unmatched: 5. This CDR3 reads CATHRGPNYGYTF. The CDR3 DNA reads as TGTGCCACGCACAGGGGGCCGAACTATGGCTACACCTTC.

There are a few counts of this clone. For the CDR3, the DNA is TGTGCCAGCAGCGTAGCGCCAACAGGGGGCGGGGATGAAAAACTGTTTTTT. Amino acid sequence: CASSVAPTGGGDEKLFF. V gene TRBV9 combines with J gene TRBJ1-4, with TRBD1 identical over 9 bases. Germline CDR1 reads SGDLS; CDR2 reads YYNGEE. The ends lost 0 bases at V and 6 bases at J; junction bases unmatched: 9. The CDR3 extends over 17 amino acids.

CDR3 DNA: TGTGCCAGTAGCCTTGACAGCCTCTATAATTCACCCCTCCACTTT. The encoded protein is CASSLDSLYNSPLHF. J is TRBJ1-6 and V is TRBV19, with a tentative D call TRBD1 (5 bases). Trimming stripped 6 bases from V and 3 bases from J, with 12 bases between. Germline lookup yields CDR1 LNHDA and CDR2 SQIVND (reference sequence). This CDR3 comprises 15 residues.

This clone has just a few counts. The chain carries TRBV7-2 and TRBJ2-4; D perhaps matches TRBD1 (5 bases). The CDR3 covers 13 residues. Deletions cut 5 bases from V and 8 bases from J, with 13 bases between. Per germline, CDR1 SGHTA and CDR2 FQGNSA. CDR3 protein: CASSAHQGDIQYF. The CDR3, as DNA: TGTGCCAGCAGCGCACATCAGGGTGACATTCAGTACTTC.

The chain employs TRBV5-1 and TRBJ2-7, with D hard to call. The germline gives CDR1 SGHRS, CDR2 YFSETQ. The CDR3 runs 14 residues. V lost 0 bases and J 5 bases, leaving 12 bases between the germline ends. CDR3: CASSLASRFDEQYF. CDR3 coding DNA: TGCGCCAGCAGCTTGGCCTCCCGGTTCGACGAGCAGTACTTC.

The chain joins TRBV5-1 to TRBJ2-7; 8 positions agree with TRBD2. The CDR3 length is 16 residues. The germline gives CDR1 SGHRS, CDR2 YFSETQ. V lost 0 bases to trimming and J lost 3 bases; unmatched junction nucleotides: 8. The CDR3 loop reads CASSLGATSGGYEQYF. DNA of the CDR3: TGCGCCAGCAGCTTGGGGGCCACTAGCGGAGGCTACGAGCAGTACTTC. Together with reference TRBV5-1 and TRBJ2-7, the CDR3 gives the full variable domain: KAGVTQTPRYLIKTRGQQVTLSCSPISGHRSVSWYQQTPGQGLQFLFEYFSETQRNKGNFPGRFSGRQFSNSRSEMNVSTLELGDSALYLCASSLGATSGGYEQYFGPGTRLTVT.

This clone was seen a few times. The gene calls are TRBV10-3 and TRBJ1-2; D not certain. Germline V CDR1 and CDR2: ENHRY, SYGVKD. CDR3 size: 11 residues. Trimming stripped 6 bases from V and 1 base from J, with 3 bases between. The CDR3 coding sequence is TGTGCCATCAGAGATAACTATGGCTACACCTTC. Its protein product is CAIRDNYGYTF.

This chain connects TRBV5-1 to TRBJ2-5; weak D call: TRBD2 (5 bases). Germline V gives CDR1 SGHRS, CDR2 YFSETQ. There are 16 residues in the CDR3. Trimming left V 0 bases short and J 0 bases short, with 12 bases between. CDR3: CASSLEPLGNQETQYF. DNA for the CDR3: TGCGCCAGCAGCTTGGAGCCCCTCGGGAACCAAGAGACCCAGTACTTC.

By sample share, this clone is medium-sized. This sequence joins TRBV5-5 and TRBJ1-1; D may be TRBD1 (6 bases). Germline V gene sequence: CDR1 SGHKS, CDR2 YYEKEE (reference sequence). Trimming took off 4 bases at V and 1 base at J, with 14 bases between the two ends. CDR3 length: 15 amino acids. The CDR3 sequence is CASSDITGWNTEAFF. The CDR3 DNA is TGTGCCAGCAGCGATATTACAGGGTGGAACACTGAAGCTTTCTTT.

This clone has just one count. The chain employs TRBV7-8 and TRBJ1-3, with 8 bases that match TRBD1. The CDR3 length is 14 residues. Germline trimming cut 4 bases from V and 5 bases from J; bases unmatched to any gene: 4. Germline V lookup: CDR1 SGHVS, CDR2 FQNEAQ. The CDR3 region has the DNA TGTGCCAGCAGCTCGGACAGGGCTAGAAACACCATATATTTT. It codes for CASSSDRARNTIYF.

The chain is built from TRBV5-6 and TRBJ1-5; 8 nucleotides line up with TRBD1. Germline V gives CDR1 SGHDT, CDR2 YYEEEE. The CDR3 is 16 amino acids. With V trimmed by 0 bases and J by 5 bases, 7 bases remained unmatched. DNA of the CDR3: TGTGCCAGCAGCTTGGCCCCCTACAGGGGGGATCAGCCCCAGCATTTT. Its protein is CASSLAPYRGDQPQHF.